This TCR beta chain was profiled in a study of blood T cell repertoires in COVID-19 (dated by TCRdb to the early 2020s). Broadly, across the study: Samples from collaborators originated in the United States, Italy and Spain and spanned both the acute and convalescent phases of COVID-19. The repertoires were released in a freely available public database meant as a resource for research on the immune response to SARS-CoV-2. Samples were obtained from the ongoing ImmuneRACE study (first 160 participants) and from about 1,300 subjects provided by 6 global collaborators. The dataset comprised deeply sampled blood TCRbeta repertoires from subjects exposed to, actively infected with, or recovered from COVID-19. Sample metadata almost always included a de-identified subject ID, COVID-19 status, age in years and sex. The material from the prospective study consisted of cDNA or gDNA derived from T cells, B-cell-depleted T cells, or PBMCs. Where available, HLA class I and class II types were obtained from metadata supplied by the sample provider rather than from assay-based typing.

After removal of 6 bases from V and 4 bases from J, the junction retains 11 bases not matched to a gene. There are 16 amino acids in the CDR3, from cysteine to phenylalanine inclusive. Just the 48-base CDR3 DNA is kept, in frame starting at base 1. The CDR1 and CDR2 encoded by the germline V gene (reference sequence) are LNHDA and SQIVND. Collaborating institutions collected whole blood in K2EDTA tubes following their own protocols. For TCRbeta analysis, collaborators shipped samples as frozen whole blood, isolated PBMCs, or DNA extracted from either of those sample types. Overall results and qualifications from the work: How much clinical and demographic metadata was included differed by source and by participant, and the metadata was provided uncurated.

In its sample, this clone was seen once. Its binding antigen is unknown. The input lacks base qualities; no much larger clone sits a single base away. TCRbeta CDR3 regions were amplified from genomic DNA by means of the immunoSEQ Assay, a bias-controlled multiplex PCR. The original methods were these. Nucleated cell counts per sample were estimated from amplification of reference gene primers within the assay. To quantify the absolute abundance of each unique TCRbeta CDR3 rearrangement, sequence reads were collapsed and filtered. For each sample, productive Simpson clonality was calculated as the square root of Simpson's diversity index across productive rearrangements. This immuneACCESS table, as held by TCRdb, lists in-frame sequences with V and J called but not all clones. Of the missing ones, under half trace to an unresolved V gene in checked studies; the others have no known cause. That table gives V, J and clone size, and the DNA gave D and trimming. This sample lists approximately 96,000 clones; more than 70% were detected once. Of the sample, around 3% is held by the ten largest clones.

The chain uses TRBV19 and TRBJ2-5, with TRBD2 identical over 10 junction bases. The source material was peripheral blood. The sequence was obtained from a woman of 80 years or more with acute or convalescent COVID-19. The DNA is as follows: TGTGCCAGTAGCCCCGGGAGCGGGGGGGTAATAGAGACCCAGTACTTC. Translated, it reads CASSPGSGGVIETQYF. Where the CDR3 stops, the reference TRBV19 and TRBJ2-5 genes take over; the full variable domain is DGGITQSPKYLFRKEGQNVTLSCEQNLNHDAMYWYRQDPGQGLRLIYYSQIVNDFQKGDIAEGYSVSREKKESFPLTVTSAQKNPTAFYLCASSPGSGGVIETQYFGPGTRLLVL.